This T cell receptor beta chain was captured in a study of cytomegalovirus exposure and HLA in healthy donors. Broader study findings: Segments of the TCR beta V type were, in most cases, productive about 87% or about 30% of the time in an earlier analysis. A later analysis linked some 17,000 TCR beta sequences to HLA alleles at 0.05 false discovery rate.

PCR involved 60 Vbeta and 13 Jbeta primers. Sequencing used immunoSEQ multiplex PCR; TCRdb keeps in-frame clones, though not all of them. The table records about 40,000 clones, approximately 63% of them present only once. Trimming removed 2 bases from V and 10 bases from J, with 6 bases in between. The V gene's germline CDR1 is KGHSH and CDR2 LQKENI. The CDR3 has 12 amino acids. In regard to this clone: What it binds is not known.

This TCR derives from a man aged 35 to 55 in good health and CMV-seronegative. What was sequenced was PBMCs. The chain has TRBV18 and TRBJ1-6, with unresolved D. The DNA of the CDR3 is TGTGCCAGCTCACCAGAGTCATCACCCCTCCACTTT. Translation gives CASSPESSPLHF.